Presented here are 14 T cell receptor beta chains from one specimen sequenced in a study of blood T cell repertoires in COVID-19. Produced via immunoSEQ multiplex PCR; TCRdb's table is partial and in-frame only. The sample consists of more than 150,000 clones, roughly four fifths of them appearing once. The sample was PBMCs or T cells enriched from blood (not recorded which). The receptors here all came from a man aged 35-49 years who had recovered from COVID-19.

The V and J genes are TRBV5-4 and TRBJ2-7; perhaps TRBD2 as D (5 bases). This CDR3 is 13 amino acids long. Germline CDR1 and CDR2: SGHNT and YYREEE (reference sequence). V dropped 0 bases and J dropped 11 bases, with 15 bases sitting between them. The CDR3 DNA reads TGTGCCAGCAGCTTGGAGCGGCGACCCAAGGAGTACTTC. Translation: CASSLERRPKEYF.

The chain uses TRBV6-5 and TRBJ1-2, with D possibly TRBD1 on 5 matching bases. Trimming cost V 0 bases and J 4 bases, with 12 bases left between them. The CDR3 is 15 amino acids. Germline CDR1 reads MNHEY; CDR2 reads SVGAGI. The CDR3 reads CASSYSYRSPYGYTF. The DNA of the CDR3 is TGTGCCAGCAGTTACTCGTACAGGAGTCCCTATGGCTACACCTTC.

The chain uses TRBV19 and TRBJ1-5; no clear D. This CDR3 contains 16 residues. V gave up 1 base and J gave up 5 bases, with 15 bases separating them. Germline CDR1 and CDR2: LNHDA and SQIVND (reference sequence). CDR3 nucleotides: TGTGCCAGTAGTATAGGGGCGGGGTTCGGGTATCAGCCCCAGCATTTT. Its protein is CASSIGAGFGYQPQHF.

The chain is built from TRBV10-3 and TRBJ2-7, with 9 bases that match TRBD1. CDR1 and CDR2 from the germline V gene are ENHRY and SYGVKD. V lost 3 bases and J lost 1; bases outside the gene matches: 7. CDR3 length: 16 residues. The CDR3 region has the DNA TGTGCCATCAGTGAACCCGGGACAGGGAATTCCTACGAGCAGTACTTC. Its protein product is CAISEPGTGNSYEQYF.

This rearrangement joins TRBV28 to TRBJ1-1; perhaps TRBD1 as D (5 bases). The CDR3 contains 13 residues. CDR1 and CDR2 from the germline V gene are MDHEN and SYDVKM. Trimming took 1 base from V and 6 from J, leaving 9 bases between them. CDR3 sequence (DNA): TGTGCCAGCAGTTTATCGGAGACAGCTGAAGCTTTCTTT. Its translation is CASSLSETAEAFF.

This clone was observed once. The rearrangement uses TRBV7-2 and TRBJ1-4; tentatively, D is TRBD1 (6 bases). Germline assignment: CDR1 SGHTA and CDR2 FQGNSA. This CDR3 is 14 amino acids long. Trimming cost V 3 bases and J 7 bases, with 12 bases left between them. The CDR3 here is CASSLDSGGEKLFF. The DNA for the CDR3 is TGTGCCAGCAGCTTGGACAGCGGAGGTGAAAAACTGTTTTTT.

The sample holds one count of this clone. The rearrangement joins TRBV6-2 or TRBV6-3 to TRBJ2-3; D not certain. Germline V gives CDR1 MNHEY, CDR2 SVGEGT. V lost 2 bases, J lost 6 bases, and 12 bases lay in between. CDR3 size: 14 residues. The CDR3 sequence is CASSYVAVVDTQYF. The CDR3 nucleotides read TGTGCCAGCAGTTACGTGGCGGTGGTGGATACGCAGTATTTT.

The chain uses TRBV4-1 and TRBJ2-3, with D perhaps matching TRBD1 (5 bases). Germline V gives CDR1 MGHRA, CDR2 YSYEKL. V was trimmed by 2 bases and J by 4 bases, leaving 13 bases between them. This CDR3 is built from 15 residues. CDR3: CASSQIWTQADTQYF. In nucleotides, the CDR3 is TGCGCCAGCAGCCAAATATGGACACAGGCAGATACGCAGTATTTT.

This clone was observed a few times. The chain has TRBV18 and TRBJ2-5, with 8 positions matching TRBD1. Germline CDR1 KGHSH, CDR2 LQKENI. Trimming removed 2 bases from V and 0 bases from J; junction bases left unmatched: 14. The CDR3 spans 19 residues. The CDR3 spells CASSPMGPGGANYQETQYF. CDR3 bases: TGTGCCAGCTCACCAATGGGGCCAGGGGGCGCAAATTACCAAGAGACCCAGTACTTC.

This clone was counted ten times or more. This sequence joins TRBV7-9 and TRBJ2-7, with 11 bases that match TRBD2. The CDR3 extends over 15 amino acids. Trimming at V came to 3 bases and at J to 4 bases, leaving 5 bases not matched to a gene. The germline V gene encodes CDR1 SEHNR and CDR2 FQNEAQ (reference sequence). The CDR3 coding sequence is TGTGCCAGCAGCTTCCCGGGACTAGCGGATTACGAGCAGTACTTC. Translating it yields CASSFPGLADYEQYF.

This clone occurred once. V usage is TRBV27 and J usage is TRBJ2-7, with D tentatively TRBD2 (5 bases). The CDR3 is 14 residues long. V was shortened by 6 bases and J by 1 base, with 13 bases between the two germline ends. Germline CDR1 is MNHEY and CDR2 is SMNVEV (reference sequence). The CDR3 coding sequence is TGTGCCAGCAGATTGAAGCGGAGTTCCTACGAGCAGTACGTC. Translated, it gives CASRLKRSSYEQYV.

CDR3 in DNA: TGTGCCAGCAGCGTAGATCGCGATGAGCAGTTCTTC. Its protein product is CASSVDRDEQFF. The V and J genes are TRBV9 and TRBJ2-1; D call uncertain. CDR1 is SGDLS and CDR2 is YYNGEE in the germline V gene. This CDR3 region has 12 residues. V dropped 0 bases and J dropped 8 bases, with 6 bases sitting between them.

This clone has only a few counts. The chain uses TRBV10-3 and TRBJ2-7, with D maybe TRBD2 (6 bases). Trimming cost V 1 base and J 0 bases, with 16 bases left between them. Germline V gives CDR1 ENHRY, CDR2 SYGVKD. This CDR3 is built from 17 residues. The CDR3 sequence: CAISEWFGRGSSYEQYF. The CDR3 DNA sequence: TGTGCCATCAGTGAGTGGTTCGGGCGGGGTAGCTCCTACGAGCAGTACTTC.

This chain links TRBV7-9 with TRBJ2-2; 9 bases are a match to TRBD1. Trimming at V came to 6 bases and at J to 6 bases, leaving 8 bases not matched to a gene. This CDR3 is 15 amino acids long. The germline V gene encodes CDR1 SEHNR and CDR2 FQNEAQ (reference sequence). CDR3 bases: TGTGCCAGCAGTCCCGGGACAGGGCCCCCCGGGGAGCTGTTTTTT. Its translation is CASSPGTGPPGELFF.